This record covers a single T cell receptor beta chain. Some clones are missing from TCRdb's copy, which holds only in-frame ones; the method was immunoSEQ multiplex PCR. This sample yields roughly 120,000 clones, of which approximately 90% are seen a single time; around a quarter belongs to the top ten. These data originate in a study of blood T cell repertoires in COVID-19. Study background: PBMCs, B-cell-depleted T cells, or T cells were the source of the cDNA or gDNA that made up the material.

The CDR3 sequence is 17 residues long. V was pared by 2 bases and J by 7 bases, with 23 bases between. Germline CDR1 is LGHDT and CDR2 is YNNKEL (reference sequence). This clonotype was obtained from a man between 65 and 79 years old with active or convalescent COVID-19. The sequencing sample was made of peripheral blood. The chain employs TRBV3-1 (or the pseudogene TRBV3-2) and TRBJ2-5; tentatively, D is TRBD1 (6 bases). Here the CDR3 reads CASSQSQWTDNPRTQYF. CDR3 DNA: TGTGCCAGCAGCCAATCACAATGGACAGACAATCCTAGGACCCAGTACTTC.